This T cell receptor (beta chain) was identified in a study of shared clonotypes between healthy human individuals. The V end was cut by 5 bases, the J end by 6 bases, with 23 bases between. The CDR3 spans 16 residues. The germline CDR1 and CDR2 sequences are SGHTA and FQGNSA. Measured with immunoSEQ multiplex PCR; TCRdb has only the in-frame clones, and not every one. The sample consists of about 1.5 million clones, about 96% of them appearing once. The chain is built from TRBV7-2 and TRBJ2-7; D is undetermined. Sample: naive CD4+ T cells sorted from blood. Regarding subset: CD45RA+ positively selected. The TCR was taken from a man aged 25-45 years in good health. The chain's CDR3 is CASSRNPRLATSEQYF. The CDR3 nucleotides read TGTGCCAGCAGCAGAAACCCCCGGCTCGCCACCTCCGAGCAGTACTTC.